This TCR beta chain was captured by sequencing in a study of T-cell reconstitution after alpha-beta-depleted transplantation in children. Details on this clonotype: Its antigen is currently unknown.

Study-wide results and limits: Several hundred rapidly expanded clones from non-depleted graft cells reportedly supplied alpha-beta T cells about two months post-transplant. T-cell counts and diversity at one year post-transplant came mainly from newly produced T cells. Surviving recipient T cells and thymic progenitors accounted for the high day-60 TCRbeta diversity observed in some patients.

Looked up from germline, CDR1 is SQVTM and CDR2 is ANQGSEA. This CDR3 has 11 amino acids. Trimming stripped 2 bases from V and 4 bases from J, with 2 bases between. Construction of the TCRbeta library involved unique molecular identifiers. One entry per CDR3 protein results from TCRdb running MiXCR on the PCR reads. There are about 980,000 distinct CDR3 sequences in the sample; about 26% occur only once, and more than 25% lies in the top ten. Sample: PBMCs, mostly from graft donor cells, taken 360 days after TCRalphabeta/CD19-depleted stem cell transplant. The chain is built from TRBV29-1 and TRBJ2-2; D gene ambiguous. The source is a boy younger than two who had a stem cell transplant for SCID, so the T cells may come from the graft donor. CDR3: CSVELTGELFF. For the CDR3, the DNA is TGCAGCGTTGAACTCACCGGGGAGCTGTTTTTT.